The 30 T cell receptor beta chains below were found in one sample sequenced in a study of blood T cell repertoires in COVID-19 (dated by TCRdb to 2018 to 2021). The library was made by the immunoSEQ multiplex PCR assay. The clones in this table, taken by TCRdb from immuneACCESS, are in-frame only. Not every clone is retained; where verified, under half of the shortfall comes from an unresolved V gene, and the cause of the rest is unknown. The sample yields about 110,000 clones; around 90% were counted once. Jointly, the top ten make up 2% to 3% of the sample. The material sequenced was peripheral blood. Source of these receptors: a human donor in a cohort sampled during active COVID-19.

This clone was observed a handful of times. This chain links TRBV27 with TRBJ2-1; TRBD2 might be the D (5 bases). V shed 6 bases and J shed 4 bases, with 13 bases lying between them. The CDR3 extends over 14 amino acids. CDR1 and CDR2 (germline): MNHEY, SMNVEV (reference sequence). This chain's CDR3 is CASRSSGAYNEQFF. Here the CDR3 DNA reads TGTGCCAGCAGATCGAGCGGAGCGTACAATGAGCAGTTCTTC.

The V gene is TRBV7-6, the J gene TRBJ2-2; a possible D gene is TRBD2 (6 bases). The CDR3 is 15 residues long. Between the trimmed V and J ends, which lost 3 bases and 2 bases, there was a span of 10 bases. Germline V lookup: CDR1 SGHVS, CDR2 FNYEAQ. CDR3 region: CASSFGSGNTGELFF. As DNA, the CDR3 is TGTGCCAGCAGCTTTGGTAGCGGAAACACCGGGGAGCTGTTTTTT. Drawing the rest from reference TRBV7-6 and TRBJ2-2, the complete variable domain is GAGVSQSPRYKVTKRGQDVALRCDPISGHVSLYWYRQALGQGPEFLTYFNYEAQQDKSGLPNDRFSAERPEGSISTLTIQRTEQRDSAMYRCASSFGSGNTGELFFGEGSRLTVL.

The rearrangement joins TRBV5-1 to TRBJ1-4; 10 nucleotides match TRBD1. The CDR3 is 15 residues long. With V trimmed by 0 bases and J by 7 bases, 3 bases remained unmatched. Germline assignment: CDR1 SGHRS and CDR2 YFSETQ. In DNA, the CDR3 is TGCGCCAGCAGCTTGGGACAGGGGGCGGTTGAAAAACTGTTTTTT. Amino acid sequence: CASSLGQGAVEKLFF.

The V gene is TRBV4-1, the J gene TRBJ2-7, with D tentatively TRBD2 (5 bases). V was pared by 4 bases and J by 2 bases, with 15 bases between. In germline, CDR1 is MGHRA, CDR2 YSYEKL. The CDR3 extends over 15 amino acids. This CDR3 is CASSRTLTSAYEQYF. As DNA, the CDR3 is TGCGCCAGCAGCCGAACCTTAACTAGTGCCTACGAGCAGTACTTC.

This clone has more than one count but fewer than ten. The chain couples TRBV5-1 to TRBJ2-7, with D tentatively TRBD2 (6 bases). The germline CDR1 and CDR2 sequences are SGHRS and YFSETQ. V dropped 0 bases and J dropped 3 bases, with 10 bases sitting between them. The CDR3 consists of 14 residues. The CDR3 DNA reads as TGCGCCAGCAGCTTGGCTGGAGGGAGCTACGAGCAGTACTTC. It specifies CASSLAGGSYEQYF.

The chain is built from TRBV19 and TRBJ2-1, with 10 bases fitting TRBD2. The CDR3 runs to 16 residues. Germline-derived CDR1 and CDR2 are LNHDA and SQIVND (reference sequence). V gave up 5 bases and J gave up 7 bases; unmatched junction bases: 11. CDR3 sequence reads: CASSSTSGRAINEQFF. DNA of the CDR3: TGTGCCAGTAGTTCTACCAGCGGGAGGGCCATAAATGAGCAGTTCTTC.

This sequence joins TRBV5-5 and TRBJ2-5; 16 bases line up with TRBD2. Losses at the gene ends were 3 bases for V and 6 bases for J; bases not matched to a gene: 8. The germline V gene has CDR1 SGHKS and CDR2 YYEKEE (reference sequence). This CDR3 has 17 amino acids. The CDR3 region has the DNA TGTGCCAGCAGCTCGGGACTAGCGGGGGGGAATGGGAAGACCCAGTACTTC. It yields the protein CASSSGLAGGNGKTQYF.

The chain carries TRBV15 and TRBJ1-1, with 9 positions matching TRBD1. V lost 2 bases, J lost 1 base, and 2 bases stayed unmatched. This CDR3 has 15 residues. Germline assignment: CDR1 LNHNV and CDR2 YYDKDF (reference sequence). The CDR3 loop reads CATSRRQGGNTEAFF. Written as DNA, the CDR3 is TGTGCCACCAGCAGAAGACAGGGGGGGAACACTGAAGCTTTCTTT. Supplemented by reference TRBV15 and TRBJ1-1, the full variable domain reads DAMVIQNPRYQVTQFGKPVTLSCSQTLNHNVMYWYQQKSSQAPKLLFHYYDKDFNNEADTPDNFQSRRPNTSFCFLDIRSPGLGDTAMYLCATSRRQGGNTEAFFGQGTRLTVV.

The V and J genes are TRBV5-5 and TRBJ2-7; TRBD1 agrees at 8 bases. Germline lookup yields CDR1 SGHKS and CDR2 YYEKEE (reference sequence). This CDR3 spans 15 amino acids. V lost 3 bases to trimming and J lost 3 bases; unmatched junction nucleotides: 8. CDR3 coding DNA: TGTGCCAGCAGCTCGAACGGGACAGGTTTCTACGAGCAGTACTTC. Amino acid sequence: CASSSNGTGFYEQYF.

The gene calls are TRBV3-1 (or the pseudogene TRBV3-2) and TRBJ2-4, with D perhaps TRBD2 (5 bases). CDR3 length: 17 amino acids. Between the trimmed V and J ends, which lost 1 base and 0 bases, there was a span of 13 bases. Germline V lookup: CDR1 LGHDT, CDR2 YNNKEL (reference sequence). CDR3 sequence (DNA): TGTGCCAGCAGCCAAGGTTGGGAGTGGGTAGCCAAAAACATTCAGTACTTC. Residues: CASSQGWEWVAKNIQYF.

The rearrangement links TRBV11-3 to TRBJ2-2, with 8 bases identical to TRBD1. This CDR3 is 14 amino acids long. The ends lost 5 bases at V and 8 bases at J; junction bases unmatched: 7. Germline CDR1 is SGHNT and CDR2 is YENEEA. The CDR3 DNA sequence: TGTGCCAGCAGCCACGGACAGGGTTCGGGGGAGCTGTTTTTT. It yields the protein CASSHGQGSGELFF.

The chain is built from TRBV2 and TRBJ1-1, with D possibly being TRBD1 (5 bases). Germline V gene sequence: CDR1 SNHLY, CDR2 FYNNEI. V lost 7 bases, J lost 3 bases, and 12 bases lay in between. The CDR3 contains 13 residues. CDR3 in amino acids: CASMMDTYTEAFF. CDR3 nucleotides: TGTGCCAGCATGATGGACACATACACTGAAGCTTTCTTT.

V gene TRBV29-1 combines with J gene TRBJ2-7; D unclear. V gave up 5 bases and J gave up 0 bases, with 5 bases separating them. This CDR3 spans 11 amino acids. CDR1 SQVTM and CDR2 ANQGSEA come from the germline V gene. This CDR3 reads CSVMSSYEQYF. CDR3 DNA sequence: TGCAGCGTTATGAGCTCCTACGAGCAGTACTTC.

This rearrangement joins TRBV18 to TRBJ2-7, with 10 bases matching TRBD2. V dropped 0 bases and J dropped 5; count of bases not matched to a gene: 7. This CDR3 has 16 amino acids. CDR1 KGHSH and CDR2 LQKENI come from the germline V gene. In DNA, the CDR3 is TGTGCCAGCTCACCACCGCGAAGCGGGAGGGAAGACGAGCAGTACTTC. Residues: CASSPPRSGREDEQYF.

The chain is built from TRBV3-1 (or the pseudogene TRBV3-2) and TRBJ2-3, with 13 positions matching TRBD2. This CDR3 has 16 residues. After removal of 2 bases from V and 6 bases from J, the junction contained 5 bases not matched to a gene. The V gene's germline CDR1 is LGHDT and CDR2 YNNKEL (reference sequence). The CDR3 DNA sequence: TGTGCCAGCAGCCAACGACTAGCGGGAGGTTTCGATACGCAGTATTTT. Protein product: CASSQRLAGGFDTQYF.

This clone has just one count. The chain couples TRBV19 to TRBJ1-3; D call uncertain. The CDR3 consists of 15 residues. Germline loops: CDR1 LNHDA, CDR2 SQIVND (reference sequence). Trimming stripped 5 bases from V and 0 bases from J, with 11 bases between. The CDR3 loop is CASSRTLSSGNTIYF. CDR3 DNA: TGTGCCAGTAGTCGCACTCTGAGCTCTGGAAACACCATATATTTT.

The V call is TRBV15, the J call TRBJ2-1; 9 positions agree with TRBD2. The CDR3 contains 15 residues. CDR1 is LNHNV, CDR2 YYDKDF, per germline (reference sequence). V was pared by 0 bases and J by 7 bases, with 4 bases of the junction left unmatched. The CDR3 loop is CATSREAGGGNEQFF. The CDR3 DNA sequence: TGTGCCACCAGCAGAGAAGCGGGAGGTGGGAATGAGCAGTTCTTC.

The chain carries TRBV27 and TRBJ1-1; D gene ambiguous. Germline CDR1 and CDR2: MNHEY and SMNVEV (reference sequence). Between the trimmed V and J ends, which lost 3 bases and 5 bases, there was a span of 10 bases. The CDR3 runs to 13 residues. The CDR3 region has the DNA TGTGCCAGCAGTTTGGTCGTCGGGACTGAAGCTTTCTTT. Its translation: CASSLVVGTEAFF.

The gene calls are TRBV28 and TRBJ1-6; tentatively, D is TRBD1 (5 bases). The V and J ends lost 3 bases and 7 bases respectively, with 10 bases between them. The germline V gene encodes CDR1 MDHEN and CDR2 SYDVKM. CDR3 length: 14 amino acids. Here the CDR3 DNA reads TGTGCCAGCAGTTTCCCGACAGCGAATTCACCCCTCCACTTT. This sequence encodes CASSFPTANSPLHF.

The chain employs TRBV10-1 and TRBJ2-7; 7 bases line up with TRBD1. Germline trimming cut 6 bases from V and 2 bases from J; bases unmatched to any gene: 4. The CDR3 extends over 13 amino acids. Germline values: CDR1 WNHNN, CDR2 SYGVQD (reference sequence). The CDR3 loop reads CASSGQETYEQYF. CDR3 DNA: TGCGCCAGCAGCGGACAGGAAACCTACGAGCAGTACTTC.

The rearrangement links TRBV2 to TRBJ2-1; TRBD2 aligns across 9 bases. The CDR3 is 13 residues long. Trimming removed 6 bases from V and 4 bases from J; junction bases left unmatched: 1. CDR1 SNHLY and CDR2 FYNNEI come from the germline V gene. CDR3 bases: TGTGCCAGCAGGACTAGCGGTTACAATGAGCAGTTCTTC. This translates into CASRTSGYNEQFF.

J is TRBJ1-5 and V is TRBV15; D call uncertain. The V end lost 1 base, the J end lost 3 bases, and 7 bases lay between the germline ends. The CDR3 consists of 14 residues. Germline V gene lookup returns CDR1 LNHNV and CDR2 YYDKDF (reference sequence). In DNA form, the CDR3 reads TGTGCCACCAGCAGAGGGGCCCTCAATCAGCCCCAGCATTTT. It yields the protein CATSRGALNQPQHF.

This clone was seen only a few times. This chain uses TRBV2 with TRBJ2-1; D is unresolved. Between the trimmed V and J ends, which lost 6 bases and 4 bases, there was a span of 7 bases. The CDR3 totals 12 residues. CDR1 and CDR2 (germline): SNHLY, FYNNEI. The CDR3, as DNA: TGTGCCAGCAGGGGCAGTTACAATGAGCAGTTCTTC. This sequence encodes CASRGSYNEQFF.

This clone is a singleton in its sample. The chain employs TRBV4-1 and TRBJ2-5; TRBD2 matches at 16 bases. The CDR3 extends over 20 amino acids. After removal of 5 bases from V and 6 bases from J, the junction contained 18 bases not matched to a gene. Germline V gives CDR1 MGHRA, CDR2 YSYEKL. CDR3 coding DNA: TGCGCCAGCAGCACACCGGGACTAGCGGGGGGGCCTATGAAGGGCCAGACCCAGTACTTC. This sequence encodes CASSTPGLAGGPMKGQTQYF.

This chain's CDR3 is CASSPPSSRGTNTEAFF. The CDR3 nucleotides are TGTGCCAGCTCACCGCCCTCTTCTCGGGGTACGAACACTGAAGCTTTCTTT. The chain carries TRBV18 and TRBJ1-1; D unclear. V shed 3 bases and J shed 1 base, with 18 bases lying between them. The CDR3 spans 17 residues. Germline V CDR1 and CDR2: KGHSH, LQKENI.

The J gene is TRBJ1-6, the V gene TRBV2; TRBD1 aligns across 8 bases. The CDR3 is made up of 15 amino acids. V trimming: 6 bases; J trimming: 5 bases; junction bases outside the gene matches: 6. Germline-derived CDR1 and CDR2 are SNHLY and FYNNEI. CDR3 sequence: CASSSQTGDNSPLHF. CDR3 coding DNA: TGTGCCAGCAGCTCCCAGACAGGGGATAATTCACCCCTCCACTTT.

The CDR3 DNA is TGTGCCAGCAGCATCTACAGGGAACGCGAGCAGTACTTC. Translation gives CASSIYREREQYF. The chain employs TRBV11-2 and TRBJ2-7, with TRBD1 as a possible D gene (6 bases). CDR1 is SGHAT, CDR2 FQNNGV, per germline. V was cut by 5 bases and J by 6 bases, with 14 bases left in between. The CDR3 totals 13 residues. Based on the CDR3 plus reference TRBV11-2 and TRBJ2-7, the full variable domain is EAGVAQSPRYKIIEKRQSVAFWCNPISGHATLYWYQQILGQGPKLLIQFQNNGVVDDSQLPKDRFSAERLKGVDSTLKIQPAKLEDSAVYLCASSIYREREQYFGPGTRLTVT.

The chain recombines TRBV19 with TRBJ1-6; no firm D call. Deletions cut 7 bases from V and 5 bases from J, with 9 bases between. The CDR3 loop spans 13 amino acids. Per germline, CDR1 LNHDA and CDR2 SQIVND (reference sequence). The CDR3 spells CASNGLDNSPLHF. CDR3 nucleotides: TGTGCCAGTAATGGACTGGATAATTCACCCCTCCACTTT.

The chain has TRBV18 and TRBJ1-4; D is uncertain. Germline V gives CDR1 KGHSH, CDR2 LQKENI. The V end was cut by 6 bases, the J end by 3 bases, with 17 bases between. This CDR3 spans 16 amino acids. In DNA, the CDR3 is TGTGCCAGCTCCTCTCGGCGGGCTCAGGCTAATGAAAAACTGTTTTTT. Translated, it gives CASSSRRAQANEKLFF.

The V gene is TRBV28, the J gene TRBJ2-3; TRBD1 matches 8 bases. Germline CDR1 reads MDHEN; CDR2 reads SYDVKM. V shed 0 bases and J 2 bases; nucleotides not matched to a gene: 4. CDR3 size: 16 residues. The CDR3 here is CASSLWTGEATDTQYF. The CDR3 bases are TGTGCCAGCAGTTTATGGACAGGGGAGGCCACAGATACGCAGTATTTT.